The text below deals with one T cell receptor (beta chain). Repertoires were generated with immunoSEQ multiplex PCR, while TCRdb's copy carries only in-frame clones and drops some. The sample shows approximately 78,000 clones, roughly 92% of them seen only once. V dropped 1 base and J dropped 0 bases, with 9 bases sitting between them. CDR1 and CDR2 from the germline V gene are MNHEY and SVGAGI. The CDR3 contains 16 residues. The record originates from a study of technical replicates of blood from a handful of donors. The material sequenced was T cells isolated from PBMCs. The chain joins TRBV6-5 to TRBJ2-2; maybe TRBD2 (6 bases). The receptor's source is a human donor in good health. The CDR3 DNA is TGTGCCAGCAGTTACTACGGGGGACCGAACACCGGGGAGCTGTTTTTT. Protein product: CASSYYGGPNTGELFF.